Here is one TCR beta chain with its context. The sample belongs to a study of T cells expressing NK-cell markers. Whole-study context: Sequenced donors, eight in total, included seven who were HCMV-seropositive and one who was seronegative.

As the method of synthesis, 5'RACE template switching with UMIs yielded TCR beta cDNA. TCRdb re-called the 5' RACE reads; every CDR3 protein appears as one record, without DNA. This sample contains a few hundred thousand distinct CDR3 sequences. The CDR3 has 14 residues. The germline CDR1 and CDR2 sequences are LGHDT and YNNKEL (reference sequence). This TCR was recovered from a man aged 18 to 69 in good health. The chain is built from TRBV3-1 and TRBJ2-5; there is no DNA to check the TCRdb D call of TRBD2. Sequencing was performed on blood T cells: a sorted CD56 or NKG2C T cell subset, CD4+ or CD8+ T cells, or bulk PBMC T cells (not recorded which). The CDR3 sequence: CASSQGLADSTRYF.